This T cell receptor beta chain was captured in a study of identical twins. Points from the study as a whole: Twins shared out-of-frame alpha sequences with excess low generation probability.

A universal primer binding site was introduced by template switching. The final cDNA contained unique molecular identifiers. From the 5' RACE reads, TCRdb called clonotypes with MiXCR, one entry per CDR3 protein. The data contain a few hundred thousand distinct CDR3 sequences, about 8.3% of them singletons. Germline CDR1 reads DFQATT; CDR2 reads SNEGSKA (reference sequence). CDR3 size: 16 residues. Trimming shortened V by 0 bases and J by 4 bases, and 16 bases separated the two germline ends. This clonotype was seen repeatedly, ten times or more. Its matching antigen is unknown. This same sample was also part of a study on yellow fever vaccine responses in identical twins.

This sequence joins TRBV20-1 and TRBJ2-1; D is possibly TRBD1 or TRBD2 (6 bases each). The receptor was derived from a woman aged 18 to 35 in good health. The sequencing sample was made of CD8+ T cells sorted from blood. The CDR3 DNA reads as TGCAGTGCTAGAGAATACAGGGAGGTCTTTTACAATGAGCAGTTCTTC. It specifies CSAREYREVFYNEQFF.